One sample yielded the 27 T cell receptor beta chains listed below, sequenced in a study of early T cells in non-severe SARS-CoV-2 infection (dated by TCRdb to the early 2020s). The library was produced with 5' RACE. For sequencing, a NextSeq 500 was employed. TCRdb's own reprocessing of the public reads used fastp at Q25 and MiXCR and kept productive beta chains. Each entry is one CDR3 protein sequence, shown with its most common DNA and genes. This sample holds some 80,000 distinct CDR3 sequences; roughly an eighth were observed only once. In total, the top ten clones hold around 1.5% of the sample. Specimen: whole blood. The receptors originated from an adult who was a healthcare worker with PCR-confirmed SARS-CoV-2 infection or an uninfected control (not recorded which).

There are many counts of this clonotype. This chain uses TRBV5-1 with TRBJ1-4; D not resolved. Trimming took off 2 bases at V and 1 base at J, with 15 bases between the two ends. Germline loops: CDR1 SGHRS, CDR2 YFSETQ. This CDR3 is 17 amino acids long. The CDR3 sequence: CASSFGAKPGTNEKLFF. The CDR3 coding sequence is TGCGCCAGCAGCTTTGGAGCGAAACCAGGAACTAATGAAAAACTGTTTTTT.

This clonotype was seen many times. Written as DNA, the CDR3 is TGTGCCACCAGCAGAGTTGTCGGGGTGGGCTATGGCTACACCTTC. Residues: CATSRVVGVGYGYTF. V usage is TRBV15 and J usage is TRBJ1-2; D not certain. Trimming removed 1 base from V and 4 bases from J, with 13 bases in between. There are 15 residues in the CDR3. Per the germline V gene, CDR1 is LNHNV and CDR2 is YYDKDF (reference sequence).

This clonotype was counted many times. J is TRBJ1-1 and V is TRBV20-1; D gene unclear. CDR1 and CDR2 from the germline V gene are DFQATT and SNEGSKA (reference sequence). This CDR3 has 14 residues. V lost 6 bases, J lost 3 bases, and 17 bases lay in between. The CDR3 sequence: CSALGWGSDTEAFF. The DNA for the CDR3 is TGCAGTGCCTTAGGATGGGGTTCTGACACTGAAGCTTTCTTT.

This clonotype was seen ten or more times. The chain joins TRBV20-1 to TRBJ1-1; D remains ambiguous. Germline lookup yields CDR1 DFQATT and CDR2 SNEGSKA (reference sequence). Trimming shortened V by 1 base and J by 1 base, and 7 bases separated the two germline ends. This CDR3 has 13 amino acids. In nucleotides, the CDR3 is TGCAGTGCTAGAGTCCGGGGGAACACTGAAGCTTTCTTT. It translates to CSARVRGNTEAFF.

This clonotype has just a few counts. The chain is built from TRBV28 and TRBJ2-7; D unresolved. Trimming cost V 4 bases and J 2 bases, with 12 bases left between them. The CDR3 length is 14 residues. Germline assignment: CDR1 MDHEN and CDR2 SYDVKM. The CDR3 region is CASSSQVPTYEQYF. The DNA for the CDR3 is TGTGCCAGCAGTTCCCAGGTGCCCACCTACGAGCAGTACTTC. Full variable domain (rest looked up from reference TRBV28 and TRBJ2-7): DVKVTQSSRYLVKRTGEKVFLECVQDMDHENMFWYRQDPGLGLRLIYFSYDVKMKEKGDIPEGYSVSREKKERFSLILESASTNQTSMYLCASSSQVPTYEQYFGPGTRLTVT.

The sample holds many counts of this clonotype. The chain employs TRBV13 and TRBJ2-6, with 12 positions matching TRBD1. CDR3 length: 20 amino acids. V shed 2 bases and J 4 bases; nucleotides not matched to a gene: 12. The germline V gene encodes CDR1 PRHDT and CDR2 FYEKMQ (reference sequence). The CDR3 DNA follows: TGTGCCAGCAGCTTACCGAGACGGGACAGGGGGCGTTCAGGGGCCAACGTCCTGACTTTC. Amino acids: CASSLPRRDRGRSGANVLTF. The complete variable domain, with remaining parts taken from reference TRBV13 and TRBJ2-6, reads AAGVIQSPRHLIKEKRETATLKCYPIPRHDTVYWYQQGPGQDPQFLISFYEKMQSDKGSIPDRFSAQQFSDYHSELNMSSLELGDSALYFCASSLPRRDRGRSGANVLTFGAGSRLTVL.

V is TRBV12-3 or TRBV12-4 and J is TRBJ2-2, with 8 bases aligning to TRBD2. This CDR3 comprises 15 residues. V trimming: 10 bases; J trimming: 6 bases; junction bases outside the gene matches: 13. In DNA, the CDR3 is TGTGCCACCGGTCGTCCCGGGGGGGCCCCCGGGGAGCTGTTTTTT. Amino acids: CATGRPGGAPGELFF.

The CDR3: CASVGTLRGGREQYF. Here the CDR3 DNA reads TGTGCCAGCGTGGGAACACTCCGAGGGGGACGCGAGCAGTACTTC. The chain joins TRBV6-6 to TRBJ2-7, with D possibly TRBD1 on 6 matching bases. Between the trimmed V and J ends, which lost 8 bases and 6 bases, there was a span of 23 bases. In germline, CDR1 is MNHNY, CDR2 SVGAGI (reference sequence). The CDR3 extends over 15 amino acids.

This clonotype showed up many times. The V call is TRBV6-5, the J call TRBJ1-1; maybe TRBD1 (5 bases). Trimming left V 6 bases short and J 0 bases short, with 17 bases between. Germline V gene data show CDR1 as MNHEY and CDR2 as SVGAGI. The CDR3 runs to 16 residues. CDR3 nucleotide sequence: TGTGCCAGCAGCCGAAGAGAGACAGCCATGAACACTGAAGCTTTCTTT. Amino acid sequence: CASSRRETAMNTEAFF.

This clonotype has more than one count but fewer than ten. The CDR3 DNA reads as TGTGCCAGCCGAGGGGGAACTGAAGCTTTCTTT. Its translation: CASRGGTEAFF. V and J are TRBV28 and TRBJ1-1; possibly TRBD1 for D (6 bases). Germline V gene data show CDR1 as MDHEN and CDR2 as SYDVKM. V gave up 8 bases and J gave up 5 bases, with 9 bases separating them. The CDR3 is made up of 11 amino acids.

This clonotype was observed a handful of times. This chain links TRBV29-1 with TRBJ2-7, with D unresolved. CDR3 length: 11 amino acids. Trimming pared 6 bases from V and 1 base from J, leaving 7 bases between. Germline V CDR1 and CDR2: SQVTM, ANQGSEA. The CDR3 DNA reads as TGCAGCGTGGGATCATCCTACGAGCAGTACTTC. Translating gives CSVGSSYEQYF.

This clonotype has only a few counts. The rearrangement uses TRBV14 and TRBJ1-1; D remains ambiguous. V shed 2 bases and J shed 1 base, with 5 bases lying between them. Germline V CDR1 and CDR2: SGHDN, FVKESK. The CDR3 length is 13 residues. The CDR3 coding sequence is TGTGCCAGCAGCCAACAGCCGAACACTGAAGCTTTCTTT. The encoded protein is CASSQQPNTEAFF.

The table lists this clonotype with many counts. The chain carries TRBV9 and TRBJ1-2; unclear D gene. Germline CDR1 and CDR2: SGDLS and YYNGEE. Trimming removed 0 bases at V and 8 bases at J, with 17 bases between. CDR3 length: 15 residues. CDR3 region: CASSVAETAGWGYTF. The CDR3 bases are TGTGCCAGCAGCGTAGCTGAGACTGCTGGCTGGGGCTACACCTTC.

This clonotype was seen more than once but under ten times. J is TRBJ2-1 and V is TRBV6-1, with TRBD2 matching 10 bases. Germline values: CDR1 MNHNS, CDR2 SASEGT. V lost 6 bases, J lost 3 bases, and 5 bases stayed unmatched. The CDR3 runs to 15 residues. CDR3 residues: CASSKRGGLYNEQFF. The DNA for the CDR3 is TGTGCCAGCAGCAAGCGGGGGGGCCTCTACAATGAGCAGTTCTTC.

This clonotype has at least ten counts. The V and J genes are TRBV12-3 or TRBV12-4 and TRBJ2-5, with TRBD1 as a possible D gene (5 bases). There are 13 residues in the CDR3. V was pared by 3 bases and J by 12 bases, with 17 bases between. The CDR3, as DNA: TGTGCCAGCAGTTTTGGTATAGAGGTAGGGGAGTACTTC. Amino acid sequence: CASSFGIEVGEYF.

Written as DNA, the CDR3 is TGTGCCAGCAGCTTAACGGGAGACAGGTCCTTAATCGGGGCCAACGTCCTGACTTTC. Its protein product is CASSLTGDRSLIGANVLTF. This chain links TRBV7-2 with TRBJ2-6; perhaps D is TRBD1 or TRBD2 (6 bases each). V dropped 2 bases and J dropped 4 bases, with 21 bases sitting between them. The V gene's germline CDR1 is SGHTA and CDR2 FQGNSA. The CDR3 runs to 19 residues.

This rearrangement joins TRBV28 to TRBJ2-7; D perhaps matches TRBD1 (5 bases). Germline assignment: CDR1 MDHEN and CDR2 SYDVKM. The CDR3 is made up of 13 amino acids. The V end was cut by 8 bases, the J end by 2 bases, with 13 bases between. The CDR3: CASAGQGTYEQYF. The CDR3, as DNA: TGTGCCAGCGCTGGGCAGGGCACCTACGAGCAGTACTTC.

V and J are TRBV6-6 and TRBJ2-5, with D perhaps being TRBD1 or TRBD2 (5 bases each). Germline V gives CDR1 MNHNY, CDR2 SVGAGI (reference sequence). Trimming left V 2 bases short and J 6 bases short, with 13 bases between. The CDR3 totals 14 residues. The CDR3 bases are TGTGCCAGCAGTTACGGTGGGGGTGGACAGACCCAGTACTTC. This gives the protein CASSYGGGGQTQYF.

In this sample, this clonotype turned up many times. The V gene is TRBV5-1, the J gene TRBJ2-7; D perhaps matches TRBD1 (6 bases). Germline loops: CDR1 SGHRS, CDR2 YFSETQ. CDR3 length: 15 residues. V lost 0 bases and J 0 bases, leaving 10 bases between the germline ends. The CDR3: CASSLGGHYSYEQYF. The CDR3 coding sequence is TGCGCCAGCAGCTTGGGGGGACACTACTCCTACGAGCAGTACTTC. Full variable domain (rest looked up from reference TRBV5-1 and TRBJ2-7): KAGVTQTPRYLIKTRGQQVTLSCSPISGHRSVSWYQQTPGQGLQFLFEYFSETQRNKGNFPGRFSGRQFSNSRSEMNVSTLELGDSALYLCASSLGGHYSYEQYFGPGTRLTVT.

The rearrangement joins TRBV7-9 to TRBJ1-1; D is possibly TRBD1 (6 bases). Germline loops: CDR1 SEHNR, CDR2 FQNEAQ (reference sequence). The V and J ends lost 5 bases and 3 bases respectively, with 13 bases between them. This CDR3 comprises 14 residues. Here the CDR3 reads CASSLSGGYTEAFF. Written as DNA, the CDR3 is TGTGCCAGCAGCCTATCCGGGGGCTACACTGAAGCTTTCTTT.

The sample holds many counts of this clonotype. This chain connects TRBV6-1 to TRBJ2-7; the match to TRBD1 covers 9 bases. The CDR3 loop spans 15 amino acids. V was clipped by 3 bases and J by 7 bases; unmatched bases: 10. CDR1 and CDR2 from the germline V gene are MNHNS and SASEGT. DNA of the CDR3: TGTGCCAGCAGTGAGCTGGGACAGGGATTGGGGGAGCAGTACTTC. Translating gives CASSELGQGLGEQYF.

This clonotype was seen at least ten times. This sequence joins TRBV2 and TRBJ2-7; a possible D gene is TRBD1 (5 bases). V shed 4 bases and J shed 3 bases, with 7 bases lying between them. CDR1 and CDR2 from the germline V gene are SNHLY and FYNNEI. The CDR3 sequence is 12 residues long. CDR3 sequence reads: CASSVTGYEQYF. Here the CDR3 DNA reads TGTGCCAGCAGTGTAACAGGCTACGAGCAGTACTTC. The full variable domain, rest sourced from reference TRBV2 and TRBJ2-7, is EPEVTQTPSHQVTQMGQEVILRCVPISNHLYFYWYRQILGQKVEFLVSFYNNEISEKSEIFDDQFSVERPDGSNFTLKIRSTKLEDSAMYFCASSVTGYEQYFGPGTRLTVT.

This clonotype was observed at least ten times. This chain joins TRBV6-5 and TRBJ2-6; D gene unclear. Trimming cost V 7 bases and J 0 bases, with 10 bases left between them. The CDR3 runs to 15 residues. CDR1 and CDR2 from the germline V gene are MNHEY and SVGAGI. CDR3 nucleotide sequence: TGTGCCAGCAAGGCAGTCATCTCTGGGGCCAACGTCCTGACTTTC. Translated: CASKAVISGANVLTF.

This clonotype has just a few counts. This chain connects TRBV7-9 to TRBJ1-5; D gene ambiguous. V was clipped by 1 base and J by 9 bases, with 13 bases between them. Germline V gene lookup returns CDR1 SEHNR and CDR2 FQNEAQ (reference sequence). The CDR3 has 14 amino acids. The CDR3, as DNA: TGTGCCAGCAGCTTAGAAGGGCAGCCGGGGCCCCAGCATTTT. Amino acids: CASSLEGQPGPQHF.

This clonotype was counted ten times or more. The DNA for the CDR3 is TGTGCCAGCAGCAAAAGGGGCCTAGCGGGGGTAAATGAGCAGTTCTTC. Translation: CASSKRGLAGVNEQFF. The rearrangement uses TRBV21-1 and TRBJ2-1; whether TRBD2, the table's D call, matches the DNA was not checked. TRBV21-1 constitutes a pseudogene. The CDR3 covers 16 residues.

This chain joins TRBV15 and TRBJ1-1; 7 nucleotides align to TRBD1. Germline V CDR1 and CDR2: LNHNV, YYDKDF (reference sequence). Trimming cost V 3 bases and J 0 bases; bases outside gene matches: 4. The CDR3 loop spans 15 amino acids. CDR3 DNA: TGTGCCACCAGCAGGACAGGGCTCATGAACACTGAAGCTTTCTTT. Protein sequence: CATSRTGLMNTEAFF.

This clonotype was counted ten times or more. The rearrangement uses TRBV20-1 and TRBJ1-2, with D unclear. This CDR3 comprises 12 residues. The V end was cut by 1 base, the J end by 11 bases, with 14 bases between. The germline V gene encodes CDR1 DFQATT and CDR2 SNEGSKA (reference sequence). CDR3 amino acids: CSARVAGDKYTF. In DNA, the CDR3 is TGCAGTGCTAGAGTCGCGGGAGACAAGTACACCTTC.